This T cell receptor (beta chain) stems from a study of graft-versus-host responses after intestinal transplantation. Overall study context: Anti-thymocyte globulin was used for induction in all recipients, who then took tacrolimus and steroids for around 3 years.

Using immunoSEQ multiplex PCR, the repertoire was profiled, and TCRdb retains in-frame clones only, with some absent. The sample comprises 55,000 to 80,000 clones, approximately 90% of which are singletons, and approximately 1.5% rests with the top ten. Study-wide findings and caveats: The presence of high graft-versus-host to host-versus-graft clonal ratios in allografts characterized patients with graft-donor T cell macrochimerism. GvH clones occurred in recipient marrow; some first appeared in ileum or blood.

Germline values: CDR1 SQVTM, CDR2 ANQGSEA. The CDR3 runs to 14 residues. V was shortened by 4 bases and J by 0 bases, with 12 bases between the two germline ends. Note on this clone: Its target is unknown.

This sample comprised unstimulated CD8+ T cells sorted from spleen or lymph node cells, obtained before transplant. The origin of this receptor is a human donor who was the organ donor for an intestinal transplant. The chain couples TRBV29-1 to TRBJ1-1; D may be TRBD1 (6 bases). The CDR3 here is CSVAGTMMNTEAFF. In DNA, the CDR3 is TGCAGCGTTGCAGGGACAATGATGAACACTGAAGCTTTCTTT.